This T cell receptor (beta chain) came from a study of blood T cell repertoires in COVID-19. Study summary: Samples came from the United States, Italy and Spain, spanning acute and convalescent COVID-19. PBMCs, B-cell-depleted T cells, or T cells provided the cDNA or gDNA that made up the material.

In the study's own analysis: Estimated nucleated cell counts came from reference gene primer amplification. The repertoire was sequenced with immunoSEQ multiplex PCR; TCRdb's copy has only in-frame clones and lacks some. V and J calls and clone size are given by that table; D and trimming were obtained from the DNA. The table includes 100,000 or so clones, 85% detected once. The CDR3 is made up of 18 amino acids. The genes are TRBV21-1 and TRBJ2-1; the table's TRBD2 call for D was not verified on the DNA. TRBV21-1 is designated a pseudogene. Sequencing was performed on peripheral blood. This sequence originates from a woman aged 65 to 85 with active or convalescent COVID-19. The CDR3 coding sequence is TGTGCCAGCAGCAAAGGAAAGCTGGCGGGGGTACGCTACAATGAGCAGTTCTTC. Protein: CASSKGKLAGVRYNEQFF.